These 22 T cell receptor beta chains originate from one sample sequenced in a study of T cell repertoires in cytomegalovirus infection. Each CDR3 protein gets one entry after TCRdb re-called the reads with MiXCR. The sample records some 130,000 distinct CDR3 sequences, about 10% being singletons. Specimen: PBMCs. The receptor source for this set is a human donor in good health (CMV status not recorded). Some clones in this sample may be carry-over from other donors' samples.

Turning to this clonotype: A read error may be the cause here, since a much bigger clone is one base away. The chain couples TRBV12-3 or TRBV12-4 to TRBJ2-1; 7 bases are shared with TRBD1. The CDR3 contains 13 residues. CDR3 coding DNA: TGTGCCACGGGACAGAGCTCCAACAATGAGCAGTTCTTC. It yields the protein CATGQSSNNEQFF.

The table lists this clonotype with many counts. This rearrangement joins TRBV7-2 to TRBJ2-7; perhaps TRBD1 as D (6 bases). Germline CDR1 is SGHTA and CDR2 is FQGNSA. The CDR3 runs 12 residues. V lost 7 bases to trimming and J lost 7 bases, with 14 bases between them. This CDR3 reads CASNLGAGEQYF. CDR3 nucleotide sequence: TGTGCCAGCAACCTGGGGGCCGGAGAGCAGTACTTC.

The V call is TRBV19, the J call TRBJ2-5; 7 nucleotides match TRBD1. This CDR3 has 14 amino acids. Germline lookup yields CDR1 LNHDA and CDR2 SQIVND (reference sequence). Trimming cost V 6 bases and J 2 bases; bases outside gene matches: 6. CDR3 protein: CASSLNRGQETQYF. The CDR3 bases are TGTGCCAGTAGCCTGAACAGGGGACAAGAGACCCAGTACTTC.

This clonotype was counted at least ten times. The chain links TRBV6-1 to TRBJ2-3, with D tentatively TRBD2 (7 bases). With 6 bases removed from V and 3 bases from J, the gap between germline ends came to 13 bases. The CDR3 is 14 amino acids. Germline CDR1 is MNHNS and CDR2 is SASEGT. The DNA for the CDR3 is TGTGCCAGCAGAAACGGGGGGCTTACAGATACGCAGTATTTT. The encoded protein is CASRNGGLTDTQYF.

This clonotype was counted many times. In nucleotides, the CDR3 is TGTGCCAGCAACCCGACCCGGGCATCTGAAGCTTTCTTT. It codes for CASNPTRASEAFF. This rearrangement joins TRBV6-6 to TRBJ1-1; no reliable D call. CDR3 length: 13 residues. Trimming took 7 bases from V and 6 from J, leaving 15 bases between them. Per the germline V gene, CDR1 is MNHNY and CDR2 is SVGAGI (reference sequence).

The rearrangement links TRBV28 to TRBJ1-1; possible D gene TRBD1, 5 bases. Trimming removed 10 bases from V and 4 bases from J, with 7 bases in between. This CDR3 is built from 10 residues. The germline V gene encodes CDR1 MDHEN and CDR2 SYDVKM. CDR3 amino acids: CATGGTEAFF. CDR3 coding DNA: TGTGCCACCGGGGGCACTGAAGCTTTCTTT.

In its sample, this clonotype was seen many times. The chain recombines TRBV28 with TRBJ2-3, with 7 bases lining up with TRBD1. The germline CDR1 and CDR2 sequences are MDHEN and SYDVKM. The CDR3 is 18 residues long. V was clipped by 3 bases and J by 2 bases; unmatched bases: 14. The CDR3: CASSLTGRGLGDTDTQYF. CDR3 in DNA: TGTGCCAGCAGTTTGACAGGGCGAGGCTTGGGTGACACAGATACGCAGTATTTT.

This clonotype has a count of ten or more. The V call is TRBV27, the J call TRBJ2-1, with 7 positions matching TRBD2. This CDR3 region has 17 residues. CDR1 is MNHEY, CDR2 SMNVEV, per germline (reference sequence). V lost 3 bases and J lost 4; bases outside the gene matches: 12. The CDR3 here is CASSFDAQRGRYNEQFF. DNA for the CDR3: TGTGCCAGCAGTTTTGATGCCCAGCGGGGAAGGTACAATGAGCAGTTCTTC.

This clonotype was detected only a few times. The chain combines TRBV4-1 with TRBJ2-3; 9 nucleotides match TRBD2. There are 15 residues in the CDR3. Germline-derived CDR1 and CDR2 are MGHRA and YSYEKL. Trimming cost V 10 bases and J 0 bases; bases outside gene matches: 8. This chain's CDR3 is CATLAGVASTDTQYF. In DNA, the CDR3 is TGCGCCACCTTAGCGGGGGTAGCTAGCACAGATACGCAGTATTTT.

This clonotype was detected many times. The CDR3 reads CASSLGATGHTGELFF. The CDR3 DNA sequence: TGTGCCAGCAGCTTAGGGGCGACCGGTCATACCGGGGAGCTGTTTTTT. The rearrangement links TRBV7-6 to TRBJ2-2, with no clear D. Deletions cut 1 base from V and 5 bases from J, with 14 bases between. The germline gives CDR1 SGHVS, CDR2 FNYEAQ. This CDR3 is 16 amino acids long.

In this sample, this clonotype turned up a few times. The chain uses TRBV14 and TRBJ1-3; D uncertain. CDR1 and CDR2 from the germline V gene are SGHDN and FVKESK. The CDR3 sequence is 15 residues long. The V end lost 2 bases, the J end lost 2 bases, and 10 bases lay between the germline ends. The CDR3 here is CASSQKSTTGNTIYF. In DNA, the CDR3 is TGTGCCAGCAGCCAAAAGTCGACGACTGGAAACACCATATATTTT.

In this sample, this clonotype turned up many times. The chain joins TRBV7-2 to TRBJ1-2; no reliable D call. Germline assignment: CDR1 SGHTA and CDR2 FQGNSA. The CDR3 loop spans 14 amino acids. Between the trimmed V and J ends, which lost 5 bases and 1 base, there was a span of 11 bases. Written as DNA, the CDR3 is TGTGCCAGCAGCCCTACGACGGTTAACTATGGCTACACCTTC. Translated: CASSPTTVNYGYTF.

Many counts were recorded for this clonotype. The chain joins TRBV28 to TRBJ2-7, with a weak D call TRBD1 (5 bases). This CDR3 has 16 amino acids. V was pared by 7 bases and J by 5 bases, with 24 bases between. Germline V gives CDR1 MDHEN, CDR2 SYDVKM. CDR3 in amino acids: CASNRGYGQMDNEQYF. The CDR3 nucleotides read TGTGCCAGCAACCGCGGCTACGGACAAATGGACAACGAGCAGTACTTC.

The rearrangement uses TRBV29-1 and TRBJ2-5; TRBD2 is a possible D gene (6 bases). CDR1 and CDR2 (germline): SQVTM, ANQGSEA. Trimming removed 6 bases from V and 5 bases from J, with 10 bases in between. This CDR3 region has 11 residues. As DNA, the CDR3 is TGCAGCGTGGGGGAGGTGGAGACCCAGTACTTC. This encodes CSVGEVETQYF.

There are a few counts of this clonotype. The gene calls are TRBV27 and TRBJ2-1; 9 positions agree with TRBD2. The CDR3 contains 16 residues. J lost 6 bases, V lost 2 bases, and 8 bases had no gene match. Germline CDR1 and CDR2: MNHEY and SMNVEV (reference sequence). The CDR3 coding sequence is TGTGCCAGCAGTTTAACACTCGGCGGGGGGGCCAATGAGCAGTTCTTC. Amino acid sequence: CASSLTLGGGANEQFF.

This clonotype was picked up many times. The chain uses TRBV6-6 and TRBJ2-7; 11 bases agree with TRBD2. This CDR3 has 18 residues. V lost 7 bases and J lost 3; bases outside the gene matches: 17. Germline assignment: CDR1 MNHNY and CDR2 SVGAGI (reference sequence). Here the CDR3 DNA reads TGTGCCAGCATAGAGTCCGGGACTAGCGGTGTTTGGGGCTACGAGCAGTACTTC. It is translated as CASIESGTSGVWGYEQYF.

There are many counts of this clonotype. The CDR3 DNA reads as TGTGCCAGCAGCCTTACGGGACCCCAGGGCACTGAAGCTTTCTTT. It encodes CASSLTGPQGTEAFF. V and J are TRBV7-2 and TRBJ1-1, with D maybe TRBD1 (5 bases). Germline V gene lookup returns CDR1 SGHTA and CDR2 FQGNSA. The CDR3 consists of 15 residues. V lost 5 bases, J lost 4 bases, and 17 bases lay in between.

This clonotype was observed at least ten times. The chain's CDR3 is CASSPAGAGNQPQHF. As DNA, the CDR3 is TGTGCCAGCAGCCCAGCGGGGGCAGGCAATCAGCCCCAGCATTTT. The chain recombines TRBV7-6 with TRBJ1-5, with a possible D match to TRBD1 (6 bases). Germline values: CDR1 SGHVS, CDR2 FNYEAQ. The CDR3 is 15 amino acids. The V end was cut by 5 bases, the J end by 2 bases, with 13 bases between.

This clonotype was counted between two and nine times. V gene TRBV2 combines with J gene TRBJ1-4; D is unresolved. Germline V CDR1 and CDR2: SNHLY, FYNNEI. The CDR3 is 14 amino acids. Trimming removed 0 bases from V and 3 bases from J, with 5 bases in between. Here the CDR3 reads CASSEAVPNEKLFF. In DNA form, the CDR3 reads TGTGCCAGCAGTGAAGCGGTGCCTAATGAAAAACTGTTTTTT.

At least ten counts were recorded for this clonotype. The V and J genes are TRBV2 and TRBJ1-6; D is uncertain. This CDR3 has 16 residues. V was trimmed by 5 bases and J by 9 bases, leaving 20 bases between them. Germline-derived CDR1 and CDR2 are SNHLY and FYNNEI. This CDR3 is CASSLPAGVGLSPLHF. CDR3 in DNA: TGTGCCAGCAGTCTCCCTGCTGGGGTTGGTCTTTCACCCCTCCACTTT.

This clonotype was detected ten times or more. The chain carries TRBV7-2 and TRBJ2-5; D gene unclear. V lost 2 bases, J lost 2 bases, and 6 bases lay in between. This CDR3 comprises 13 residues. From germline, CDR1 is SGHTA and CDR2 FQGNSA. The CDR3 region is CASSLSPQETQYF. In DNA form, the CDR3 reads TGTGCCAGCAGCTTAAGCCCACAAGAGACCCAGTACTTC.

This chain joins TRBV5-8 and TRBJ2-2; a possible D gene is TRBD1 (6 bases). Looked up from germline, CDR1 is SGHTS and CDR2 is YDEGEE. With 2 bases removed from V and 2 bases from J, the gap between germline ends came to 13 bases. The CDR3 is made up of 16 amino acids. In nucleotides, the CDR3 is TGTGCCAGCAGCTTTTTAGTACAGGGAAACACCGGGGAGCTGTTTTTT. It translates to CASSFLVQGNTGELFF.